The 29 T cell receptor beta chains below all came from one sample that was sequenced in a study of metastatic and nonmetastatic thyroid tumors. TCRdb re-clonotyped the PCR reads via MiXCR. The repertoire has some 90,000 clones, around 7.8% of them found once; the top ten carry more than 8%. Every patient was untreated before thyroid surgery. Sequencing was carried out using blood. These receptors all come from a female donor with papillary thyroid cancer or a benign thyroid nodule (not recorded which). Some clones in this sample may be carry-over from other donors' samples.

This clone has more than one count but fewer than ten. The chain uses TRBV30 and TRBJ2-1; 13 bases match TRBD2. After removal of 0 bases from V and 7 bases from J, the junction contained 6 bases not matched to a gene. Germline V gives CDR1 GTSNPN, CDR2 SVGIG (reference sequence). The CDR3 consists of 16 residues. DNA for the CDR3: TGTGCCTGGAGTGTTGCACTAGCGGGGGGGCGGAATGAGCAGTTCTTC. It encodes CAWSVALAGGRNEQFF.

This clone was counted ten times or more. V and J are TRBV19 and TRBJ1-2; unclear D gene. The germline V gene encodes CDR1 LNHDA and CDR2 SQIVND (reference sequence). Trimming stripped 4 bases from V and 4 bases from J, with 13 bases between. The CDR3 loop spans 14 amino acids. The DNA for the CDR3 is TGTGCCAGTAGTACCATTCAAGACCGCTATGGCTACACCTTC. Protein: CASSTIQDRYGYTF.

This clone was recorded many times. This sample includes further DNA sequences coding for the same CDR3. This chain joins TRBV5-1 and TRBJ2-5; D might be TRBD1 (5 bases). Per the germline V gene, CDR1 is SGHRS and CDR2 is YFSETQ. There are 13 residues in the CDR3. V shed 7 bases and J shed 0 bases, with 10 bases lying between them. CDR3 sequence: CASRMDNQETQYF. CDR3 DNA sequence: TGCGCCAGCCGGATGGACAACCAAGAGACCCAGTACTTC.

The sample holds many counts of this clone. This chain connects TRBV12-3 or TRBV12-4 to TRBJ2-1; 9 nucleotides align to TRBD2. Losses at the gene ends were 6 bases for V and 0 bases for J; bases not matched to a gene: 9. This CDR3 contains 17 residues. CDR3 amino acids: CASRIALAGSSYNEQFF. In DNA, the CDR3 is TGTGCCAGCAGAATAGCCCTAGCGGGGAGCTCCTACAATGAGCAGTTCTTC.

This clone came up many times. Other DNA sequences in this sample translate to the same CDR3. The rearrangement links TRBV12-3 or TRBV12-4 to TRBJ2-3, with D possibly matching TRBD1 (5 bases). The CDR3 runs to 13 residues. V dropped 4 bases and J dropped 5 bases, with 10 bases sitting between them. The CDR3 nucleotides read TGTGCCAGCAGTTCCGGGCAGGGAGATACGCAGTATTTT. Protein sequence: CASSSGQGDTQYF.

In its sample, this clone was seen many times. The chain employs TRBV10-3 and TRBJ2-7; 7 nucleotides match TRBD2. J gave up 2 bases and V 3 bases, and 10 bases lay outside the gene matches. The CDR3 is 16 amino acids. CDR1 ENHRY and CDR2 SYGVKD come from the germline V gene. Here the CDR3 reads CAISESLGRGTYEQYF. The DNA for the CDR3 is TGTGCCATCAGTGAATCTCTAGGGCGGGGGACCTACGAGCAGTACTTC.

This clone was detected many times. V usage is TRBV19 and J usage is TRBJ2-2; 11 bases agree with TRBD2. The CDR3 is 16 residues long. Germline V lookup: CDR1 LNHDA, CDR2 SQIVND (reference sequence). V lost 4 bases to trimming and J lost 4 bases; unmatched junction nucleotides: 5. The CDR3 protein is CASSSRLAGSTGELFF. The DNA for the CDR3 is TGTGCCAGTAGTAGCCGACTAGCGGGGAGCACCGGGGAGCTGTTTTTT.

In this sample, this clone turned up many times. The J gene is TRBJ1-1, the V gene TRBV18; a weak D match, TRBD1 (5 bases). Trimming pared 4 bases from V and 1 base from J, leaving 7 bases between. Germline V CDR1 and CDR2: KGHSH, LQKENI. CDR3 length equals 13 residues. CDR3 nucleotides: TGTGCCAGCTCACTGGGACGGAACACTGAAGCTTTCTTT. Encoded protein: CASSLGRNTEAFF.

In regard to this clone: The junction does not match germline at one end; this may be a read error. The V call is TRBV12-3 or TRBV12-4, the J call TRBJ1-3; no clear D. There are 17 residues in the CDR3. CDR3 in amino acids: CTSSPFPGRCNGNTIYF. CDR3 in DNA: TGTACCAGCAGCCCCTTTCCCGGTCGTTGTAACGGAAACACCATATATTTT.

The J gene is TRBJ1-2, the V gene TRBV3-1; 9 bases map to TRBD1. Germline CDR1 and CDR2: LGHDT and YNNKEL (reference sequence). Trimming removed 1 base from V and 8 bases from J; junction bases left unmatched: 2. CDR3 length equals 13 residues. The CDR3 DNA follows: TGTGCCAGCAGCCAAGGGACAGGGGTCGGCTACACCTTC. It encodes CASSQGTGVGYTF.

This clone was counted at least ten times. Other DNA sequences from this sample encode an identical CDR3 as well. The V call is TRBV30, the J call TRBJ1-1; D not certain. The CDR3 length is 13 residues. Per germline, CDR1 GTSNPN and CDR2 SVGIG (reference sequence). The germline V and J ends were trimmed by 1 base and 3 bases, with 9 bases remaining between them. The CDR3 spells CAWSEAGHTEAFF. DNA for the CDR3: TGTGCCTGGAGTGAGGCGGGTCACACTGAAGCTTTCTTT.

In this sample, this clone turned up many times. The chain carries TRBV6-5 and TRBJ1-5, with D maybe TRBD1 (6 bases). With 2 bases removed from V and 5 bases from J, the gap between germline ends came to 13 bases. Germline lookup yields CDR1 MNHEY and CDR2 SVGAGI. The CDR3 sequence is 15 residues long. The chain's CDR3 is CASSYRQAGDQPQHF. The CDR3 DNA reads TGTGCCAGCAGTTACCGACAGGCGGGTGATCAGCCCCAGCATTTT.

At least ten counts were recorded for this clone. CDR3 amino acids: CSAIPGRAGAEQYF. DNA for the CDR3: TGCAGTGCTATTCCGGGAAGGGCAGGGGCCGAGCAGTACTTC. The genes are TRBV20-1 and TRBJ2-7; the D gene is possibly TRBD1 (6 bases). Germline V gene data show CDR1 as DFQATT and CDR2 as SNEGSKA (reference sequence). The germline V and J ends were trimmed by 4 bases and 6 bases, with 19 bases remaining between them. The CDR3 covers 14 residues.

In its sample, this clone was seen a few times. This could be a read error, since a much larger clone is one nucleotide away. The rearrangement uses TRBV18 and TRBJ1-2, with D maybe TRBD1 (5 bases). Trimming removed 10 bases at V and 0 bases at J, with 12 bases between. The germline V gene has CDR1 KGHSH and CDR2 LQKENI. The CDR3 loop spans 13 amino acids. The CDR3 bases are TGTGCCAACTCCCCAGGGCCTAACTATGGCTACACCTTC. Residues: CANSPGPNYGYTF. The full variable domain, in which reference TRBV18 and TRBJ1-2 provide the parts outside the CDR3, is NAGVMQNPRHLVRRRGQEARLRCSPMKGHSHVYWYRQLPEEGLKFMVYLQKENIIDESGMPKERFSAEFPKEGPSILRIQQVVRGDSAAYFCANSPGPNYGYTFGSGTRLTVV.

The chain couples TRBV20-1 to TRBJ2-2; D is perhaps TRBD1 (7 bases). CDR3 size: 16 residues. V was pared by 0 bases and J by 6 bases, with 17 bases between. The germline V gene encodes CDR1 DFQATT and CDR2 SNEGSKA (reference sequence). CDR3 sequence (DNA): TGCAGTGCTAGAGATCCCGCGCAGGGGGGAGCCGGGGAGCTGTTTTTT. Translating it yields CSARDPAQGGAGELFF.

This clone was seen only a few times. The chain joins TRBV28 to TRBJ2-1; D gene ambiguous. In germline, CDR1 is MDHEN, CDR2 SYDVKM. Between the trimmed V and J ends, which lost 2 bases and 14 bases, there was a span of 10 bases. The CDR3 runs 11 residues. Here the CDR3 DNA reads TGTGCCAGCAGTTTAAGGCATCGAGAGTTCTTC. Encoded protein: CASSLRHREFF.

This clone occurred many times. This chain joins TRBV25-1 and TRBJ1-2; D may be TRBD1 (6 bases). Germline CDR1 is MGHDK and CDR2 is SYGVNS. V gave up 4 bases and J gave up 3 bases, with 15 bases separating them. The CDR3 is made up of 15 amino acids. CDR3 bases: TGTGCCAGCAGTGCCTCGAGACAGGTGGACTATGGCTACACCTTC. Amino acids: CASSASRQVDYGYTF.

This clone was detected only once. J is TRBJ2-7 and V is TRBV7-2; no definite D call. The ends were cut back, 3 bases at V and 2 bases at J, with 8 bases in the middle. CDR3 length equals 13 residues. Germline V CDR1 and CDR2: SGHTA, FQGNSA. The CDR3 nucleotides read TGTGCCAGCAGCTTGAACGCGCCCTACGAGCAGTACTTC. The encoded protein is CASSLNAPYEQYF.

The J gene is TRBJ2-1, the V gene TRBV10-3; 9 bases align to TRBD2. V shed 2 bases, J shed 9 bases, and the junction held 8 bases outside the gene matches. CDR3 length: 15 amino acids. Germline CDR1 ENHRY, CDR2 SYGVKD. CDR3: CAISENAGGESEQFF. The CDR3 DNA reads TGTGCCATCAGTGAGAACGCGGGGGGGGAGAGTGAGCAGTTCTTC.

In this sample, this clone turned up many times. The chain joins TRBV6-5 to TRBJ1-2; no reliable D call. The CDR3 length is 11 residues. CDR1 and CDR2 (germline): MNHEY, SVGAGI. Between the trimmed V and J ends, which lost 2 bases and 13 bases, there was a span of 11 bases. The CDR3 here is CASSYGADTTF. In nucleotides, the CDR3 is TGTGCCAGCAGTTACGGCGCGGATACCACCTTC.

The table lists this clone with many counts. V is TRBV6-4 and J is TRBJ2-2, with 16 nucleotides matching TRBD2. The CDR3 loop spans 18 amino acids. Looked up from germline, CDR1 is MRHNA and CDR2 is SNTAGT. The V segment lost 6 bases and the J segment 0 bases; nucleotides outside the gene matches: 4. The CDR3 bases are TGTGCCAGCAGCCCCGGGACTAGCGGGGGGGCGAACACCGGGGAGCTGTTTTTT. Its protein product is CASSPGTSGGANTGELFF.

Of note for this clone: Just one base apart from a much larger clone, this may be a read error. The genes are TRBV27 and TRBJ2-7; the match to TRBD2 covers 8 bases. The length of the CDR3 is 14 residues. Germline CDR1 is MNHEY and CDR2 is SMNVEV (reference sequence). The chain's CDR3 is CAISLRGGYYEQYF. In nucleotides, the CDR3 is TGTGCCATCAGTTTACGCGGGGGGTACTACGAGCAGTACTTC.

This clone appeared many times. The chain combines TRBV6-1 with TRBJ2-3; 10 positions match TRBD1. CDR1 and CDR2 from the germline V gene are MNHNS and SASEGT. The CDR3 length is 15 residues. The junction had 7 bases not matched to a gene; V was cut back by 6 bases and J by 4 bases. The CDR3 DNA is TGTGCCAGCAGCCCCGAGACAGGGGGCGCAGATACGCAGTATTTT. Residues: CASSPETGGADTQYF.

This clone appeared once. This clone may be a read error of a much larger clone one base away. This chain uses TRBV5-5 with TRBJ2-5; D remains unclear. Germline V CDR1 and CDR2: SGHKS, YYEKEE (reference sequence). This CDR3 is 14 amino acids long. CDR3 DNA: TGTGCCAGCAGCCTTGATTTGGGTCAAGAGACCCATTACTTC. Its translation: CASSLDLGQETHYF.

This clone was seen many times. Germline is not matched at one junction end, which may reflect a read error. This chain links TRBV4-1 with TRBJ1-5; possibly TRBD1 for D (6 bases). The CDR3 loop spans 14 amino acids. The germline V gene has CDR1 MGHRA and CDR2 YSYEKL. The CDR3: CASSQDSFNQPRHF. CDR3 nucleotides: TGCGCCAGCAGCCAGGACAGCTTTAATCAGCCCCGGCATTTT.

This clone was picked up many times. The rearrangement uses TRBV20-1 and TRBJ2-3; 9 nucleotides align to TRBD2. Losses at the gene ends were 1 base for V and 1 base for J; bases not matched to a gene: 9. The V gene's germline CDR1 is DFQATT and CDR2 SNEGSKA (reference sequence). The CDR3 covers 17 residues. This chain's CDR3 is CSARGVGSGGRTDTQYF. CDR3 DNA: TGCAGTGCTAGAGGCGTAGGTAGCGGGGGCCGCACAGATACGCAGTATTTT.

This clone was counted ten times or more. The V call is TRBV30, the J call TRBJ2-2; D unclear. The CDR3 extends over 15 amino acids. Germline V CDR1 and CDR2: GTSNPN, SVGIG (reference sequence). V lost 4 bases and J 0 bases, leaving 12 bases between the germline ends. The chain's CDR3 is CAWTKGNTNTGELFF. The CDR3 region has the DNA TGTGCCTGGACCAAAGGGAATACGAACACCGGGGAGCTGTTTTTT.

This clone was picked up many times. This chain connects TRBV7-9 to TRBJ1-2; D may be TRBD1 (5 bases). This CDR3 region has 14 residues. Germline V gives CDR1 SEHNR, CDR2 FQNEAQ (reference sequence). Trimming left V 5 bases short and J 7 bases short, with 17 bases between. The CDR3 region is CASSPLGALSGYTF. In nucleotides, the CDR3 is TGTGCCAGCAGCCCACTAGGGGCCTTAAGTGGCTACACCTTC.

This clone showed up many times. The chain carries TRBV7-2 and TRBJ2-1; D gene unclear. The V and J ends lost 1 base and 5 bases respectively, with 6 bases between them. CDR3 length: 13 amino acids. Germline assignment: CDR1 SGHTA and CDR2 FQGNSA. The DNA of the CDR3 is TGTGCCAGCAGCTTAGACTGGGACAATGAGCAGTTCTTC. Encoded protein: CASSLDWDNEQFF.